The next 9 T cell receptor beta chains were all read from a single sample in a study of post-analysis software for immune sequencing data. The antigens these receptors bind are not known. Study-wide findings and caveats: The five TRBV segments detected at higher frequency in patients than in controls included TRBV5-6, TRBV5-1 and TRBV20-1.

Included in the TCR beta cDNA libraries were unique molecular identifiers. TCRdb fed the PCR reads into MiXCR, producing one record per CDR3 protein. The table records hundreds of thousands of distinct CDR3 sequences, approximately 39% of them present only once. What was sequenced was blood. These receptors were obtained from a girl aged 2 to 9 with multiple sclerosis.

For the CDR3, the DNA is TGCAGCGTTGAAGGGGTGGACAGGGAGGTCGTCACAGATACGCAGTATTTT. Translation: CSVEGVDREVVTDTQYF. V is TRBV29-1 and J is TRBJ2-3; TRBD1 matches 8 bases. CDR3 length equals 17 residues. From germline, CDR1 is SQVTM and CDR2 ANQGSEA. The ends lost 1 base at V and 2 bases at J; junction bases unmatched: 11.

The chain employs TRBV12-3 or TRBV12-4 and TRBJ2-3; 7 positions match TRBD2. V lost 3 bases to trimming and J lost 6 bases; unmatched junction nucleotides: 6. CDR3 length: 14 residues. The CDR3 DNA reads TGTGCCAGCAGTTTTCCCGGGAGGTATGATACGCAGTATTTT. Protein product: CASSFPGRYDTQYF.

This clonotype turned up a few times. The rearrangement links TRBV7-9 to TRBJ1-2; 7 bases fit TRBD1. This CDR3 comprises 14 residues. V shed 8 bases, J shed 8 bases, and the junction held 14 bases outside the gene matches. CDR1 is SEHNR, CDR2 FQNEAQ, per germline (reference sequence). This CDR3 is CASPQHRDSGGYTF. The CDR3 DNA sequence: TGTGCCAGCCCTCAGCACCGGGACAGTGGAGGCTACACCTTC.

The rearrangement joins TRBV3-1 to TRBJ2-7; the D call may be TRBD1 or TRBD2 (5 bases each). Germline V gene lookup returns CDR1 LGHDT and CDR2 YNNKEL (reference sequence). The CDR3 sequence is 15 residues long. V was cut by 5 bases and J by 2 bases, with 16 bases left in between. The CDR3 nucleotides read TGTGCCAGCAGCGCAGAGGGGCGGGCCCCCTACGAGCAGTACTTC. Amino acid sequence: CASSAEGRAPYEQYF.

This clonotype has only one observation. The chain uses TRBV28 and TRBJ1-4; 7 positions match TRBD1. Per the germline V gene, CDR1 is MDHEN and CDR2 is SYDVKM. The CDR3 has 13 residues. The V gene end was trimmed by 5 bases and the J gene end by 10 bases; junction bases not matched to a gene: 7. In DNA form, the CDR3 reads TGTGCCAGCAGTCACCGACAGGGCAGAAAACTGTTTTTT. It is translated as CASSHRQGRKLFF. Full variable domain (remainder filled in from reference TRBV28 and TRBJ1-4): DVKVTQSSRYLVKRTGEKVFLECVQDMDHENMFWYRQDPGLGLRLIYFSYDVKMKEKGDIPEGYSVSREKKERFSLILESASTNQTSMYLCASSHRQGRKLFFGSGTQLSVL.

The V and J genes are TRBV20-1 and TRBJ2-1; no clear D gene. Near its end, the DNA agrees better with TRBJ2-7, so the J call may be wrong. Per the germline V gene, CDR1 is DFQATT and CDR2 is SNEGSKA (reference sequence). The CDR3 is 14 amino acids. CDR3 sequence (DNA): TGCAGTGCTTCAAACCTCAAAAACTACAATGAGCAGTACTTC. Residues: CSASNLKNYNEQYF.

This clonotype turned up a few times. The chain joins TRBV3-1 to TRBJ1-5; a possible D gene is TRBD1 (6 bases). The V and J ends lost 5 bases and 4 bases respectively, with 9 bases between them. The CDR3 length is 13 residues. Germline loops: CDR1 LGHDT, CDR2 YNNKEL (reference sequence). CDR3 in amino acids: CASSRTANQPQHF. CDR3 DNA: TGTGCCAGCAGCAGGACAGCTAATCAGCCCCAGCATTTT.

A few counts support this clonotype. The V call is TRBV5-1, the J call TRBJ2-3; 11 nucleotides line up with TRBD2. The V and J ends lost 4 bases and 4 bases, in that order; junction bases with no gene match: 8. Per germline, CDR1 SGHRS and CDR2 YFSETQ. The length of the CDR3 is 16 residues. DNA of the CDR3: TGCGCCAGCAGCCATGGCGTAGCGGGGGGGCCAGATACGCAGTATTTT. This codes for CASSHGVAGGPDTQYF.

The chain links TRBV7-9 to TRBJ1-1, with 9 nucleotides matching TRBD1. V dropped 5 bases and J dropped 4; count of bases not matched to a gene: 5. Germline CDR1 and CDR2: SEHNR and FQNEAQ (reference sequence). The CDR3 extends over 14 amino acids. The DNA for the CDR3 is TGTGCCAGCAGCAAGGGGACAGGGCCCACTGAAGCTTTCTTT. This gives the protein CASSKGTGPTEAFF.